The TCR beta chain under discussion was sequenced for a study of T-cell memory formation after mild COVID-19 (dated by TCRdb to about 2021). For context, the study as a whole: Most TCR sequence clusters were specific to one of the two donors. T-cell clones expanding and contracting after mild COVID-19 in a couple of donors were tracked by longitudinal TCRalpha and TCRbeta repertoire sequencing. The cohort was made up of two young adult volunteers, one female and one male, who were previously healthy. The paper as a whole reports these results and caveats: The second-wave clones that peaked on day 37 were not confirmed to be SARS-CoV-2 specific. Only two mild cases were covered in the study, and larger cohorts including severe cases with pre-infection samples were considered necessary. Contracting CD4+ clones were found mainly in CM and EM memory subsets, while CD8+ clones were enriched in EMRA. From day 15 to 85, contracting clones showed balanced CD4/CD8 phenotypes, whereas a second wave of clones that expanded from day 15 to 37 leaned towards CD4+. Some responding clones were detected in pre-infection memory, which suggested that pre-existing cross-reactive memory T cells had joined the SARS-CoV-2 response.

The CDR3 spans 16 residues, from the cysteine through the phenylalanine. Kept here is only the CDR3 DNA, which spans 48 bases and is read in frame from base 1. Via the germline V gene, CDR1 is SGHTA and CDR2 FQGNSA. Trimming costs V 1 base and J 4 bases, and their ends lie 13 bases apart. Instrument used: Illumina NovaSeq 6000. Using 5'RACE with constant-segment primers, TCRalpha and TCRbeta cDNA libraries were constructed, with sample barcodes and unique molecular identifiers added in the process. RNA was extracted from every sample with Trizol reagent. Library amplification was performed in two PCR steps, and a second sample barcode and Illumina TruSeq adapters were introduced in the second step. The libraries were sequenced on an Illumina NovaSeq using 2 x 150 bp paired-end reads. As for the authors' bioinformatics: Reads were demultiplexed and collapsed into UMI-guided consensus sequences with migec v1.2.7. With mixcr v2.1.11, UMI consensuses were aligned to TRA and TRB V and J templates and assembled into clonotypes. Expanded or contracted clonotypes were those called significant by both edgeR and NoisET, with noise models trained on biological replicates. For edgeR calls, the cutoffs were a false discovery rate-adjusted p below 0.01 and a log2 fold-change threshold of 1. PCA with hierarchical clustering of max-normalized trajectories of the 1000 most abundant clonotypes was used as exploratory dynamics analysis. Each responding clone was given a CD4 or CD8 phenotype based on the CD4+ and CD8+ repertoires, which had been sequenced separately. The raw public reads went through TCRdb reprocessing: fastp at Q25, MiXCR clone calling, in-frame beta chains kept. Every distinct CDR3 protein forms one entry, paired with its most common genes and DNA. The V and J calls, along with clone size, are taken from TCRdb and not from the paper's own processing. The sample includes a few hundred thousand distinct CDR3 sequences, with 8% to 10% observed a single time. The ten top clones hold 20% to 25% of the sample.

PBMCs were isolated by Ficoll-Paque density gradient centrifugation. Turning to this clonotype: Its cognate antigen has yet to be identified. Base-call qualities are not available, and no considerably larger clone is one nucleotide away.

The sample consisted of PBMCs or a T cell subset sorted from them (not recorded which). This receptor was obtained from a man aged 18 to 35 who had mild COVID-19 (a few samples of this study predate the infection). The sample titles of this study are shuffled in the database, so cell type and time point are left out; the donor was told from shared clones. The chain links TRBV7-2 with TRBJ2-2; the best D guess is TRBD2, with 7 bases matching. The CDR3 corresponds to CASSLEGDYLTGELFF. At the DNA level, the sequence is TGTGCCAGCAGCTTAGAGGGGGACTACCTCACCGGGGAGCTGTTTTTT.